The 18 T cell receptor beta chains below come from one sample, sequenced in a study of resident and recirculating memory T cells in vitiligo. Measured with immunoSEQ multiplex PCR; TCRdb has only the in-frame clones, and not every one. In the table there are around 38,000 clones, over 90% of which are singletons. Sequenced material: blood. Receptor source: a male donor with vitiligo.

The chain recombines TRBV20-1 with TRBJ2-7; D is ambiguous. The CDR3 is 10 residues long. Trimming pared 6 bases from V and 7 bases from J, leaving 10 bases between. The germline gives CDR1 DFQATT, CDR2 SNEGSKA (reference sequence). The CDR3 DNA reads TGCAGTGCCGTTTCGGTTGAGCAGTACTTC. As protein: CSAVSVEQYF.

CDR3 sequence (DNA): TGTGCCAGTAGTGTACGGAGGTCGGGCTACACCTTC. Its protein is CASSVRRSGYTF. This rearrangement joins TRBV19 to TRBJ1-2; D is unclear. Germline-derived CDR1 and CDR2 are LNHDA and SQIVND (reference sequence). The V and J ends lost 5 bases and 8 bases respectively, with 12 bases between them. This CDR3 contains 12 residues.

This chain uses TRBV5-1 with TRBJ2-7; perhaps TRBD2 as D (6 bases). V was trimmed by 1 base and J by 0 bases, leaving 20 bases between them. The CDR3 runs to 18 residues. The germline V gene has CDR1 SGHRS and CDR2 YFSETQ. CDR3 region: CASSLRSPTMTSSYEQYF. DNA of the CDR3: TGCGCCAGCAGCTTGCGGTCCCCGACTATGACTAGCTCCTACGAGCAGTACTTC.

The V call is TRBV29-1, the J call TRBJ1-2; D ambiguous. CDR1 and CDR2 from the germline V gene are SQVTM and ANQGSEA. The CDR3 is 15 residues long. Trimming left V 4 bases short and J 6 bases short, with 21 bases between. The CDR3 DNA sequence: TGCAGCGTTGTTCTTATAGAGCGCGGGGTCGATGGCTACACCTTC. This gives the protein CSVVLIERGVDGYTF.

The chain joins TRBV30 to TRBJ2-5; 12 nucleotides match TRBD1. The CDR3 has 16 residues. V dropped 3 bases and J dropped 6; count of bases not matched to a gene: 11. CDR1 is GTSNPN and CDR2 is SVGIG in the germline V gene (reference sequence). CDR3 in DNA: TGTGCCTGGAGCCTCCCGGGACAGGGGGCAGGGAAGACCCAGTACTTC. It translates to CAWSLPGQGAGKTQYF.

CDR3 bases: TGTGCCAGCAGCCCTCGGGGGGAGAGGTACACTGAAGCTTTCTTT. It translates to CASSPRGERYTEAFF. The V gene is TRBV9, the J gene TRBJ1-1; possible D gene TRBD1, 5 bases. The CDR3 is made up of 15 amino acids. Trimming shortened V by 4 bases and J by 3 bases, and 16 bases separated the two germline ends. CDR1 SGDLS and CDR2 YYNGEE come from the germline V gene.

The gene calls are TRBV5-4 and TRBJ2-7; possible D gene TRBD1, 6 bases. The CDR3 is made up of 15 amino acids. Germline CDR1 reads SGHNT; CDR2 reads YYREEE (reference sequence). The V and J ends lost 0 bases and 2 bases respectively, with 12 bases between them. CDR3 loop: CASSLAGTPTYEQYF. The DNA for the CDR3 is TGTGCCAGCAGCTTGGCCGGGACACCCACCTACGAGCAGTACTTC. The variable domain in full, with the rest retrieved from reference TRBV5-4 and TRBJ2-7, is ETGVTQSPTHLIKTRGQQVTLRCSSQSGHNTVSWYQQALGQGPQFIFQYYREEENGRGNFPPRFSGLQFPNYSSELNVNALELDDSALYLCASSLAGTPTYEQYFGPGTRLTVT.

The V and J genes are TRBV30 and TRBJ1-1; D gene unclear. The CDR3 consists of 13 residues. Germline lookup yields CDR1 GTSNPN and CDR2 SVGIG (reference sequence). V was pared by 4 bases and J by 1 base, with 10 bases between. The CDR3 is CAWNSQWNTEAFF. DNA of the CDR3: TGTGCCTGGAATTCCCAATGGAACACTGAAGCTTTCTTT.

The V gene is TRBV9, the J gene TRBJ2-5; D gene ambiguous. The CDR3 length is 12 residues. Per germline, CDR1 SGDLS and CDR2 YYNGEE. Trimming left V 3 bases short and J 5 bases short, with 8 bases between. The DNA for the CDR3 is TGTGCCAGCAGCGGCCGTGGCGAGACCCAGTACTTC. This encodes CASSGRGETQYF.

For this clone: A read error may account for a junction end that differs from germline. The rearrangement links TRBV2 to TRBJ1-4; the D is unclear. Germline loops: CDR1 SNHLY, CDR2 FYNNEI. CDR3 size: 14 residues. The CDR3 nucleotides are TGTGCCAGCGGTGAAGTGTCTGCTAATGAAAAACTGTTTTTT. It encodes CASGEVSANEKLFF.

This clone was detected once. This sequence joins TRBV11-3 and TRBJ2-5, with 10 positions matching TRBD2. The CDR3 is made up of 17 amino acids. Germline CDR1 and CDR2: SGHNT and YENEEA. V was clipped by 5 bases and J by 1 base; unmatched bases: 10. DNA for the CDR3: TGTGCCAGCAGCCTCGGAGCTAGCGGGGGAAGCCAAGAGACCCAGTACTTC. This gives the protein CASSLGASGGSQETQYF.

V usage is TRBV27 and J usage is TRBJ2-1, with D maybe TRBD1 (6 bases). Germline-derived CDR1 and CDR2 are MNHEY and SMNVEV (reference sequence). The CDR3 consists of 16 residues. V lost 4 bases and J lost 0, with 13 bases in between. The CDR3 DNA is TGTGCCAGCAGTTACAGGGTCTCGTTCTCCTACAATGAGCAGTTCTTC. It translates to CASSYRVSFSYNEQFF.

The gene calls are TRBV30 and TRBJ2-3, with 11 bases fitting TRBD2. Germline loops: CDR1 GTSNPN, CDR2 SVGIG (reference sequence). V shed 4 bases and J 2 bases; nucleotides not matched to a gene: 5. The CDR3 is made up of 15 amino acids. For the CDR3, the DNA is TGTGCCTGGAACCTAGCGGGGGGACCCACAGATACGCAGTATTTT. Its protein product is CAWNLAGGPTDTQYF.

The rearrangement links TRBV9 to TRBJ1-2, with 7 bases fitting TRBD1. After removal of 6 bases from V and 2 bases from J, the junction contained 13 bases not matched to a gene. Germline V gene data show CDR1 as SGDLS and CDR2 as YYNGEE. The CDR3 is made up of 16 amino acids. CDR3 sequence: CASIATTGTENYGYTF. The CDR3 DNA is TGTGCCAGCATCGCAACTACCGGGACAGAAAACTATGGCTACACCTTC.

The V gene is TRBV11-3, the J gene TRBJ2-1; possibly TRBD2 for D (6 bases). There are 14 residues in the CDR3. CDR1 and CDR2 (germline): SGHNT, YENEEA. The V end lost 4 bases, the J end lost 6 bases, and 13 bases lay between the germline ends. CDR3 bases: TGTGCCAGCAGCTCTTCCCTGACTAGCAATGAGCAGTTCTTC. Translating gives CASSSSLTSNEQFF.

The chain joins TRBV19 to TRBJ1-3; unclear D gene. This CDR3 spans 15 amino acids. The germline CDR1 and CDR2 sequences are LNHDA and SQIVND (reference sequence). The ends were cut back, 3 bases at V and 3 bases at J, with 12 bases in the middle. The CDR3: CASSIEARHGNTIYF. CDR3 DNA: TGTGCCAGTAGTATTGAGGCCCGGCATGGAAACACCATATATTTT.

The chain links TRBV27 to TRBJ2-5, with 12 nucleotides matching TRBD1. With V trimmed by 4 bases and J by 5 bases, 8 bases remained unmatched. This CDR3 has 16 residues. The germline gives CDR1 MNHEY, CDR2 SMNVEV (reference sequence). The CDR3 DNA is TGTGCCAGCAGTTCCCCCGGGACAGGGGGCGGGGAGACCCAGTACTTC. Its protein is CASSSPGTGGGETQYF.

V usage is TRBV7-6 and J usage is TRBJ2-3; 11 bases line up with TRBD2. This CDR3 is built from 18 residues. Germline lookup yields CDR1 SGHVS and CDR2 FNYEAQ. Trimming at V came to 1 base and at J to 2 bases, leaving 8 bases not matched to a gene. The CDR3 DNA is TGTGCCAGCAGCTTAGGGCTAGCGGGGGGCCGCATCACAGATACGCAGTATTTT. This codes for CASSLGLAGGRITDTQYF.